Listed below are T cell receptor beta chains from one sample, sequenced in a study of cytomegalovirus exposure and HLA in healthy donors. Generated by immunoSEQ multiplex PCR, the TCRdb table keeps only in-frame clones and is missing some. The sample totals tens of thousands of clones. The specimen was PBMCs. These receptors originate from a man aged 40-49 years in good health and CMV-seronegative. Each CDR3 is given with its conserved first and last residue. A D gene is named only where the DNA matches it firmly.

v_gene	d_gene	j_gene	CDR3aa	CDR3nt
TRBV2	TRBD1	TRBJ2-4	CASSGDRVKYIQYF	TGTGCCAGCAGTGGGGACAGGGTTAAGTACATTCAGTACTTC
TRBV9	-	TRBJ1-1	CASSPRQSRSSEAFF	TGTGCCAGCAGCCCGCGACAGTCTAGAAGCTCTGAAGCTTTCTTT
TRBV15	TRBD1	TRBJ2-7	CATSREYSRGQGYEQYF	TGTGCCACCAGCAGAGAATATTCCAGGGGGCAAGGATACGAGCAGTACTTC
TRBV6-6	TRBD1	TRBJ2-5	CASSSTGAQETQYF	TGTGCCAGCAGTTCGACAGGGGCTCAAGAGACCCAGTACTTC
TRBV14	TRBD2	TRBJ2-3	CASSRTGGRMRDTQYF	TGTGCCAGCAGCCGAACGGGGGGGCGGATGAGGGATACGCAGTATTTT
TRBV5-1	TRBD2	TRBJ2-3	CASSLSGTRETSTDTQYF	TGCGCCAGCAGCTTATCTGGGACTAGAGAAACCAGCACAGATACGCAGTATTTT
TRBV4-2	TRBD2	TRBJ2-5	CASSQEIRLAGGQETQYF	TGTGCCAGCAGCCAAGAAATAAGACTAGCGGGGGGGCAAGAGACCCAGTACTTC
TRBV5-1	TRBD2	TRBJ2-2	CASNGLAGTGELFF	TGCGCCAGCAACGGACTAGCGGGGACCGGGGAGCTGTTTTTT
TRBV6-1	TRBD1	TRBJ1-6	CASSPGDRVTSPLHF	TGTGCCAGCAGTCCAGGGGACAGGGTAACTTCACCCCTCCACTTT
TRBV2	TRBD1	TRBJ2-7	CASSPQGVGEQYF	TGTGCCAGCAGTCCCCAGGGGGTAGGCGAGCAGTACTTC
TRBV2	-	TRBJ1-2	CASSASRVVYGYTF	TGTGCCAGCAGTGCCTCCAGGGTCGTATATGGCTACACCTTC
TRBV20-1	-	TRBJ1-2	CSTDSLYGYTF	TGCAGTACCGACAGCCTCTATGGCTACACCTTC
TRBV28	TRBD1	TRBJ1-2	CASTWDRGSGYTF	TGTGCCAGCACCTGGGACAGGGGGAGCGGCTACACCTTC
TRBV5-6	-	TRBJ1-1	CASSIQGYTEAFF	TGTGCCAGCAGCATACAGGGTTACACTGAAGCTTTCTTT
TRBV5-6	-	TRBJ2-3	CASSLAEDSRGTDTQYF	TGTGCCAGCAGCTTGGCCGAGGACTCCCGAGGCACAGATACGCAGTATTTT
TRBV4-2	TRBD1	TRBJ2-7	CASSQMGQGAYEQYF	TGTGCCAGCAGCCAAATGGGACAGGGAGCCTACGAGCAGTACTTC
TRBV7-3	TRBD2	TRBJ2-3	CASASGRTDTQYF	TGTGCCAGCGCTAGCGGACGCACAGATACGCAGTATTTT
TRBV28	TRBD2	TRBJ2-7	CASSLRGLAGLEQYF	TGTGCCAGCAGTTTAAGAGGACTAGCGGGCCTCGAGCAGTACTTC
TRBV6-5	-	TRBJ2-7	CASSYQGWGYEQYF	TGTGCCAGCAGTTATCAGGGATGGGGCTACGAGCAGTACTTC
TRBV7-3	TRBD2	TRBJ2-2	CASSPQGASGTGELFF	TGTGCCAGCAGCCCCCAAGGGGCTAGCGGCACCGGGGAGCTGTTTTTT
TRBV6-1	TRBD1	TRBJ2-1	CASGGWGQGRNEQFF	TGTGCCAGCGGGGGTTGGGGACAGGGACGCAATGAGCAGTTCTTC
TRBV29-1	-	TRBJ2-7	CSARVSYEQYF	TGCAGCGCCCGTGTCTCCTACGAGCAGTACTTC
TRBV6-5	-	TRBJ1-5	CASLGGAFNQPQHF	TGTGCCAGCCTGGGTGGGGCCTTCAATCAGCCCCAGCATTTT
TRBV2	-	TRBJ1-2	CASSVTGSYGYTF	TGTGCCAGCAGTGTTACAGGGAGCTATGGCTACACCTTC
TRBV2	-	TRBJ2-2	CASSELGNTGELFF	TGTGCCAGCAGTGAGCTAGGGAACACCGGGGAGCTGTTTTTT
TRBV4-2	-	TRBJ2-1	CASSQELFGDEQFF	TGTGCCAGCAGCCAAGAATTGTTCGGGGATGAGCAGTTCTTC
TRBV5-4	-	TRBJ2-7	CASSHRTESYEQYF	TGTGCCAGCAGCCATAGGACAGAATCCTACGAGCAGTACTTC